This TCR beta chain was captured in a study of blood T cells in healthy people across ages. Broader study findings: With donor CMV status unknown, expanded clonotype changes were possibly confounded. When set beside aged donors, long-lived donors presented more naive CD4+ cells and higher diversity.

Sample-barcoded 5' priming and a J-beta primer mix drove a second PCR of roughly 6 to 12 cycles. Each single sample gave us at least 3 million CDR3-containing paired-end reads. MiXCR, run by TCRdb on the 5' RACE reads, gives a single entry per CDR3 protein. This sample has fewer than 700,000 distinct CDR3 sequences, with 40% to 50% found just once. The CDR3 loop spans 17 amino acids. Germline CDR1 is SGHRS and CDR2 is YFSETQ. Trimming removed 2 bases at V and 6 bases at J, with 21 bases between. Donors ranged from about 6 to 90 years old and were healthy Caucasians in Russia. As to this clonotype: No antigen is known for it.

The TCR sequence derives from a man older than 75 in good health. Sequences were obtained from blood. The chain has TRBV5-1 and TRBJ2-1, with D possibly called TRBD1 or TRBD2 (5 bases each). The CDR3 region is CASSFLTRDGELNEQFF. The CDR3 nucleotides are TGCGCCAGCAGCTTTCTAACCCGGGACGGGGAACTCAATGAGCAGTTCTTC.